The clone carrying this TCR beta chain came up many times. TCRdb called the RT-PCR reads again in MiXCR, with one record for every CDR3 protein. Counted here are roughly 880,000 distinct CDR3 sequences, roughly 18% occurring once; the ten biggest clones make up 6%. This entry comes from a study of patients and donors after allogeneic stem cell transplantation. CDR1 is SGHRS, CDR2 YFSETQ, per germline. This CDR3 has 14 amino acids. Trimming pared 5 bases from V and 1 base from J, leaving 10 bases between. The source is a human donor who was either an allogeneic HSCT recipient or a stem cell or donor lymphocyte infusion donor (not recorded which). It is not recorded whose cells these are; they may come from a transplant donor. This chain connects TRBV5-1 to TRBJ1-3; tentative D call: TRBD1 (6 bases). Sequenced input: blood, either unsorted or a sorted T cell fraction (not recorded which). The CDR3 DNA is TGCGCCAGCAGTGAAGGGGGGTCTGGAAACACCATATATTTT. It yields the protein CASSEGGSGNTIYF.